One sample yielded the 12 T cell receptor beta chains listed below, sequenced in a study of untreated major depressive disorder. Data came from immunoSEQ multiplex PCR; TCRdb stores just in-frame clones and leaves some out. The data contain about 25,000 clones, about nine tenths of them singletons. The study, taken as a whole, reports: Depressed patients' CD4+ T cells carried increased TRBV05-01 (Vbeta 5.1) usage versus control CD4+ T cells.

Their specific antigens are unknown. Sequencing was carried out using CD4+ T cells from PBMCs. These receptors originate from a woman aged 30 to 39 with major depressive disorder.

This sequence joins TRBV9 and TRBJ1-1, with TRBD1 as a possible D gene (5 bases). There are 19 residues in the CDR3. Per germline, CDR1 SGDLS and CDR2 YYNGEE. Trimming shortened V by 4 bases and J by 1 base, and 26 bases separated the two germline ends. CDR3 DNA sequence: TGTGCCAGCAGCCCCCTAGTAGGAACGGCCGGGACCGCGAACACTGAAGCTTTCTTT. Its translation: CASSPLVGTAGTANTEAFF.

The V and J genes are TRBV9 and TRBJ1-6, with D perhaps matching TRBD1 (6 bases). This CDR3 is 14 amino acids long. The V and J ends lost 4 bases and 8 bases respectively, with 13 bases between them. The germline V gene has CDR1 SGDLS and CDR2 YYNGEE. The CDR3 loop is CASSSYHRDSPLHF. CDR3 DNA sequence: TGTGCCAGCAGCTCATACCACAGGGATTCACCCCTCCACTTT.

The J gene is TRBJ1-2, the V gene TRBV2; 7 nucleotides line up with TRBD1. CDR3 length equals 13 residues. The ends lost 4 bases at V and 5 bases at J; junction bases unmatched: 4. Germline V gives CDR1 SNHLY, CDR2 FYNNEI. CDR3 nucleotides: TGTGCCAGCAGTGGGGACAGTGATTATGGCTACACCTTC. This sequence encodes CASSGDSDYGYTF.

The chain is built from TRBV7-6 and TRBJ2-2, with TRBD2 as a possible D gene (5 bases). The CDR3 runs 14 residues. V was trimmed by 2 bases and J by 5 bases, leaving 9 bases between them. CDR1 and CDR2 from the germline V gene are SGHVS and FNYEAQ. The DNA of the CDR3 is TGTGCCAGCAGCTTAATGCGAGGGACCGGGGAGCTGTTTTTT. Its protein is CASSLMRGTGELFF. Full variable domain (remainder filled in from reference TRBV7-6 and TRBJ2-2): GAGVSQSPRYKVTKRGQDVALRCDPISGHVSLYWYRQALGQGPEFLTYFNYEAQQDKSGLPNDRFSAERPEGSISTLTIQRTEQRDSAMYRCASSLMRGTGELFFGEGSRLTVL.

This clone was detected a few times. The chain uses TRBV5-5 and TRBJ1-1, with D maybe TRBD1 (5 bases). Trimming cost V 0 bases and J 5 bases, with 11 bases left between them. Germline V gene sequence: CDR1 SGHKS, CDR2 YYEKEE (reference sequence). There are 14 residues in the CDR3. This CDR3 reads CASSLEGERTEAFF. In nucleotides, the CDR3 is TGTGCCAGCAGCTTGGAAGGGGAGAGGACTGAAGCTTTCTTT. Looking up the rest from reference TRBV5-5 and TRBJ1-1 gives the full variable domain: DAGVTQSPTHLIKTRGQQVTLRCSPISGHKSVSWYQQVLGQGPQFIFQYYEKEERGRGNFPDRFSARQFPNYSSELNVNALLLGDSALYLCASSLEGERTEAFFGQGTRLTVV.

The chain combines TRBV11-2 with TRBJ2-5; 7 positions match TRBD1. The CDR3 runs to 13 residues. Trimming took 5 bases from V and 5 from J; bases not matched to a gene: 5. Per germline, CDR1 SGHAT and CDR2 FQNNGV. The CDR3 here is CASSRGQGETQYF. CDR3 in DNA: TGTGCCAGCAGCAGGGGGCAGGGGGAGACCCAGTACTTC.

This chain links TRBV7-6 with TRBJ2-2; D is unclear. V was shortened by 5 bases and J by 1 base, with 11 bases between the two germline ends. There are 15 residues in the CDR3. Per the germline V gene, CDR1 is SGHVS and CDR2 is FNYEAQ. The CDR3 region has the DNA TGTGCCAGCAGCCCCTCCAATCAGAACACCGGGGAGCTGTTTTTT. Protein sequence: CASSPSNQNTGELFF.

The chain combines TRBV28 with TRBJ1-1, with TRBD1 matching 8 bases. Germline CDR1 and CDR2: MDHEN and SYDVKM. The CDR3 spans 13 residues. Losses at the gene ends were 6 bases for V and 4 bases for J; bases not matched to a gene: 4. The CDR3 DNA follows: TGTGCCAGCAGCAGGGGGCGAGGCACTGAAGCTTTCTTT. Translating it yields CASSRGRGTEAFF.

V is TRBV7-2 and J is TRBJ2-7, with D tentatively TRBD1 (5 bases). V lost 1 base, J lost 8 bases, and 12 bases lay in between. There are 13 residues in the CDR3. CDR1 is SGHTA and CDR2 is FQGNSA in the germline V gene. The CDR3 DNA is TGTGCCAGCAGCTTAGAAGGGGTGCGGCAGCAGTACTTC. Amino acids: CASSLEGVRQQYF.

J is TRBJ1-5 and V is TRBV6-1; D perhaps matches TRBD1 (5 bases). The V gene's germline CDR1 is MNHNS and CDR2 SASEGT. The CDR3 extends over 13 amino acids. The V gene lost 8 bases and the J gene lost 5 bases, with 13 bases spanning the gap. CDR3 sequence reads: CASGALGDQPQHF. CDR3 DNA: TGTGCCAGCGGGGCGCTGGGGGATCAGCCCCAGCATTTT.

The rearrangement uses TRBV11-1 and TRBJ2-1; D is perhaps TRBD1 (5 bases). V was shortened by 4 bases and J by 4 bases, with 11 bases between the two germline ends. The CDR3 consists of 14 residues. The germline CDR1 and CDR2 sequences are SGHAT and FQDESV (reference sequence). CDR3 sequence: CASSSRGGYNEQFF. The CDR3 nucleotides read TGTGCCAGCAGCTCAAGGGGCGGTTACAATGAGCAGTTCTTC.

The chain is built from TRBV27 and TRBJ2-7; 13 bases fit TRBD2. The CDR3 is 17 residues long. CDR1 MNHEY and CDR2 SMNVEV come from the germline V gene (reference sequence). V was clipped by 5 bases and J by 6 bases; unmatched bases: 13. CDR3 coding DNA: TGTGCCAGCAGTCCGACTCTTACTAGCGGGGGGGCAGGCGAGCAGTACTTC. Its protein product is CASSPTLTSGGAGEQYF.